Following are 9 T cell receptor beta chains from one sample sequenced in a study of patients and donors after allogeneic stem cell transplantation. TCRdb called the RT-PCR reads again in MiXCR, with one record for every CDR3 protein. The table has some 880,000 distinct CDR3 sequences, roughly 18% seen once. The source material was blood, either unsorted or a sorted T cell fraction (not recorded which). These receptors were taken from a human donor who was either an allogeneic HSCT recipient or a stem cell or donor lymphocyte infusion donor (not recorded which). It is not recorded whose cells these are; they may come from a transplant donor.

A single count supports this clonotype. The chain links TRBV5-1 to TRBJ1-2; weak D call: TRBD1 (5 bases). The CDR3 contains 15 residues. CDR1 SGHRS and CDR2 YFSETQ come from the germline V gene. The ends were cut back, 5 bases at V and 3 bases at J, with 17 bases in the middle. CDR3 region: CASRGSGRHYYGYTF. The CDR3 DNA follows: TGCGCCAGCAGGGGCTCAGGGAGACACTACTATGGCTACACCTTC.

The rearrangement links TRBV18 to TRBJ2-5; 8 nucleotides align to TRBD1. This CDR3 spans 15 amino acids. V shed 6 bases, J shed 2 bases, and the junction held 8 bases outside the gene matches. Germline V lookup: CDR1 KGHSH, CDR2 LQKENI. CDR3 residues: CASSPWTGRQETQYF. CDR3 nucleotide sequence: TGTGCCAGCTCGCCCTGGACAGGGAGACAAGAGACCCAGTACTTC. Drawing the rest from reference TRBV18 and TRBJ2-5, the complete variable domain is NAGVMQNPRHLVRRRGQEARLRCSPMKGHSHVYWYRQLPEEGLKFMVYLQKENIIDESGMPKERFSAEFPKEGPSILRIQQVVRGDSAAYFCASSPWTGRQETQYFGPGTRLLVL.

Ten or more counts support this clonotype. This rearrangement joins TRBV12-3 or TRBV12-4 to TRBJ1-6; a weak D match, TRBD1 (6 bases). The V gene lost 6 bases and the J gene lost 8 bases, with 14 bases spanning the gap. The CDR3 runs 14 residues. Here the CDR3 reads CASRARGAYSPLHF. The CDR3 nucleotides read TGTGCCAGCAGGGCCAGGGGAGCGTATTCACCCCTCCACTTT.

The sample holds a few counts of this clonotype. The gene calls are TRBV3-1 and TRBJ1-6, with D unresolved. Germline V gives CDR1 LGHDT, CDR2 YNNKEL (reference sequence). The CDR3 is made up of 16 amino acids. V gave up 4 bases and J gave up 7 bases, with 17 bases separating them. Here the CDR3 reads CASSPHPTAENSPLHF. In DNA, the CDR3 is TGTGCCAGCAGCCCCCACCCGACGGCTGAGAATTCACCCCTCCACTTT.

The chain carries TRBV6-1 and TRBJ1-4, with 11 bases aligning to TRBD1. Per germline, CDR1 MNHNS and CDR2 SASEGT. The ends lost 5 bases at V and 7 bases at J; junction bases unmatched: 6. This CDR3 is 15 amino acids long. CDR3 protein: CASSRGTGGGEKLFF. DNA of the CDR3: TGTGCCAGCAGTCGAGGGACAGGGGGAGGTGAAAAACTGTTTTTT.

This rearrangement joins TRBV2 to TRBJ1-2, with 11 bases matching TRBD1. This CDR3 region has 15 residues. The J segment lost 3 bases and the V segment lost 7 bases, leaving 7 bases of the junction unmatched. CDR1 is SNHLY and CDR2 is FYNNEI in the germline V gene. The CDR3 spells CASTPDRGRHYGYTF. In nucleotides, the CDR3 is TGTGCCAGCACCCCGGACAGGGGGCGCCACTATGGCTACACCTTC.

This clonotype was observed a handful of times. This chain links TRBV5-8 with TRBJ1-5; D is perhaps TRBD1 (5 bases). The CDR3 covers 14 residues. Germline V CDR1 and CDR2: SGHTS, YDEGEE. V shed 3 bases and J shed 8 bases, with 15 bases lying between them. Written as DNA, the CDR3 is TGTGCCAGCAGCTGGGGCGTGGGACCGGAGCCCCAGCATTTT. Protein: CASSWGVGPEPQHF. The full variable domain, in which reference TRBV5-8 and TRBJ1-5 provide the parts outside the CDR3, is EAGVTQSPTHLIKTRGQQATLRCSPISGHTSVYWYQQALGLGLQFLLWYDEGEERNRGNFPPRFSGRQFPNYSSELNVNALELEDSALYLCASSWGVGPEPQHFGDGTRLSIL.

This clonotype came up many times. This chain connects TRBV9 to TRBJ2-5; 7 positions agree with TRBD2. The CDR3 covers 13 residues. V was clipped by 4 bases and J by 5 bases; unmatched bases: 5. Germline-derived CDR1 and CDR2 are SGDLS and YYNGEE. The CDR3 is CASSPRTSETQYF. CDR3 DNA: TGTGCCAGCAGCCCTCGGACTAGTGAGACCCAGTACTTC. The full variable domain, rest sourced from reference TRBV9 and TRBJ2-5, is DSGVTQTPKHLITATGQRVTLRCSPRSGDLSVYWYQQSLDQGLQFLIQYYNGEERAKGNILERFSAQQFPDLHSELNLSSLELGDSALYFCASSPRTSETQYFGPGTRLLVL.

This clonotype was counted only a few times. The chain joins TRBV7-3 to TRBJ2-3, with D perhaps TRBD2 (5 bases). The CDR3 covers 16 residues. CDR1 and CDR2 (germline): SGHTA, FQGTGA. Trimming removed 1 base from V and 4 bases from J, with 15 bases in between. Written as DNA, the CDR3 is TGTGCCAGCAGCTTAAGGCGTTCGGTGGGAGCAGATACGCAGTATTTT. Amino acid sequence: CASSLRRSVGADTQYF.